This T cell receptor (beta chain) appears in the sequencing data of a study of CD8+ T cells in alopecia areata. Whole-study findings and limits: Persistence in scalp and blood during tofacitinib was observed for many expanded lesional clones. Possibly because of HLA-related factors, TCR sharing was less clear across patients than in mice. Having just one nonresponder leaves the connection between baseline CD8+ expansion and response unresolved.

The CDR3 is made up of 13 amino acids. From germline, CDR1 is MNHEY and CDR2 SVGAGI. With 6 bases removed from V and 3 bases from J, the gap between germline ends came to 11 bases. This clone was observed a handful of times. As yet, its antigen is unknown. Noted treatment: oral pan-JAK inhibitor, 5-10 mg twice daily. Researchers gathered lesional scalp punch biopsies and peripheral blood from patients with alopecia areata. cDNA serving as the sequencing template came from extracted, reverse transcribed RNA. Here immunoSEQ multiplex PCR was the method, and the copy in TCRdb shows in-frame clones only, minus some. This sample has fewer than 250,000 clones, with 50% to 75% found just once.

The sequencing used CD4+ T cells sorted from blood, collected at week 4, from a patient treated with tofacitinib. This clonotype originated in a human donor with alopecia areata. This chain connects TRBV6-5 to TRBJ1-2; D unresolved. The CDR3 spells CASSRGPDYGYTF. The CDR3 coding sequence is TGTGCCAGCAGCCGAGGGCCGGACTATGGCTACACCTTC.